This T cell receptor (beta chain) is drawn from a study of neoadjuvant anti-PD-1 for oral cavity cancer. This table comes from immunoSEQ multiplex PCR, and its TCRdb copy is limited to in-frame clones, with some not included. The profile covers about 23,000 clones, with 25% to 30% appearing a single time and around 17% taken by the ten largest. This clone was detected only a few times. This sample's time point: after neoadjuvant nivolumab, at surgical resection. This CDR3 comprises 14 residues. V was cut by 6 bases and J by 3 bases, with 15 bases left in between. From germline, CDR1 is LNHNV and CDR2 YYDKDF (reference sequence).

Sequenced material: tumor tissue, taken after nivolumab (anti-PD-1) treatment. This TCR came from a person aged 35-79 years with oral cavity squamous cell carcinoma. The chain uses TRBV15 and TRBJ2-7, with D perhaps assigned TRBD1 or TRBD2 (6 bases each). In nucleotides, the CDR3 is TGTGCCACCAGTTCACAGGGAGCGGGCTACGAGCAGTACTTC. Translating gives CATSSQGAGYEQYF. The whole variable domain, remainder taken from reference TRBV15 and TRBJ2-7, is DAMVIQNPRYQVTQFGKPVTLSCSQTLNHNVMYWYQQKSSQAPKLLFHYYDKDFNNEADTPDNFQSRRPNTSFCFLDIRSPGLGDTAMYLCATSSQGAGYEQYFGPGTRLTVT.